A selection of T cell receptor beta chains follows, all from one sample in a study of CD4+ T cells in melanoma. Assay used: immunoSEQ multiplex PCR; TCRdb lists only in-frame clones, some missing. The sample holds 140,000 or so clones, nearly 95% seen once. The receptor set was obtained from a human donor with melanoma. The CDR3 runs from the conserved cysteine through the conserved F or W. The D gene is left open where the match is weak. Clone size appears in some rows only: once, few, many, or a class for an expanded clone.

>TRBJ1-4|TRBV5-1|once|.
TGCGCCAGCAGCTTGGGCGGGGTCGAGCATGAAAAACTGTTTTTT
CASSLGGVEHEKLFF
>TRBJ2-1|TRBV6-5|.|.
TGTGCCAGCAAAATCCAGGGGGGAACCAATGGTGAGCAGTTCTTC
CASKIQGGTNGEQFF
>TRBJ1-6|TRBV30|.|.
TGTGCCTGGAGTATAGGGATCTATAATTCACCCCTCCACTTT
CAWSIGIYNSPLHF
>TRBJ2-3|TRBV5-8|.|.
TGTGCCAGCAGCTTGGGGCAGGGAGGAGATACGCAGTATTTT
CASSLGQGGDTQYF
>TRBJ2-1|TRBV13|.|.
TGTGCCAGCAGCCCGAGAAGTTCGAGCTCCTACAATGAGCAGTTCTTC
CASSPRSSSSYNEQFF
>TRBJ2-3|TRBV5-1|.|.
TGCGCCAGCAGGAGAGGTGGCGCAGATACGCAGTATTTT
CASRRGGADTQYF
>TRBJ2-5|TRBV19|.|TRBD2
TGTGCCGCGGGCGGGGGGGAGACCCAGTACTTC
CAAGGGETQYF
>TRBJ2-3|TRBV7-2|.|.
TGTGCCAGCAGCTCCGACCCCACAGATACGCAGTATTTT
CASSSDPTDTQYF
>TRBJ1-2|TRBV15|.|.
TGTGCCACCAGCAGAGACAGAAACTATGGCTACACCTTC
CATSRDRNYGYTF
>TRBJ2-4|TRBV2|once|.
TGTGCCAGCAGTGAACGGGTGGACATTCAGTACTTC
CASSERVDIQYF
>TRBJ2-2|TRBV7-8|.|TRBD1
TGTGCCAGCACCAAGCAGGGGGCGGTAACCGGGGAGCTGTTTTTT
CASTKQGAVTGELFF
>TRBJ2-3|TRBV5-1|.|TRBD2
TGCGCCAGCAGCTCGTTCGGGACTAGGGGCGCAGATACGCAGTATTTT
CASSSFGTRGADTQYF
>TRBJ1-2|TRBV29-1|many|.
TGCAGCGTTGGGTATGGCTACACCTTC
CSVGYGYTF
>TRBJ2-5|TRBV5-1|once|.
TGCGCCAGCAGACGTATCACACAAGAGACCCAGTACTTC
CASRRITQETQYF
>TRBJ1-6|TRBV18|.|.
TGTGCCAGCTCCCCCTCCGGTTGGGGCGGTCGGGCTTCACCCCTCCACTTT
CASSPSGWGGRASPLHF
>TRBJ2-5|TRBV2|.|.
TGTGCCAGCAGTGAAGATGTGCAAGAGACCCAGTACTTC
CASSEDVQETQYF
>TRBJ1-6|TRBV5-1|.|TRBD1
TGCGCCAGCAGCTCCGACAGGGCGGATTCACCCCTCCACTTT
CASSSDRADSPLHF
>TRBJ2-2|TRBV5-1|.|.
TGCGCCAGCAGCGCCGGGGGATCGAGGACCGGGGAGCTGTTTTTT
CASSAGGSRTGELFF
>TRBJ2-3|TRBV15|once|.
TGTGCCACCAGCAGAGGACGGGGCGCGGGCACAGATACGCAGTATTTT
CATSRGRGAGTDTQYF
>TRBJ2-4|TRBV2|.|.
TGTGCCAGCAGTGACCGGGGAAACATTCAGTACTTC
CASSDRGNIQYF
>TRBJ1-1|TRBV10-1|.|.
TGCGCCAGCAGTGATGGGGGGTCGAACACTGAAGCTTTCTTT
CASSDGGSNTEAFF
>TRBJ1-1|TRBV11-3|.|.
TGTGCCAGCAGCTTACAGGTGAACACTGAAGCTTTCTTT
CASSLQVNTEAFF
>TRBJ2-3|TRBV6-5|.|.
TGTGCCAGCAGTGACCAGTCCTATCCAGATACGCAGTATTTT
CASSDQSYPDTQYF
>TRBJ1-6|TRBV2|.|.
TGTGCCAGCAGTGAAAGAAGCTCCTATAATTCACCCCTCCACTTT
CASSERSSYNSPLHF
>TRBJ2-5|TRBV11-2|.|.
TGTGCCAGCAGCCTTGGGTCGTGGGCGGGAGAGACCCAGTACTTC
CASSLGSWAGETQYF
>TRBJ2-7|TRBV5-6|.|TRBD1
TGTGCCAGCAGTCGGGACAGCGACGAGCAGTACTTC
CASSRDSDEQYF
>TRBJ1-1|TRBV30|few|TRBD1
TGTGCCTGGTCCCGGACAGGGCTATACACTGAAGCTTTCTTT
CAWSRTGLYTEAFF
>TRBJ1-2|TRBV28|.|.
TGTGCCAGCAGTTTAAGATTATATGGCTACACCTTC
CASSLRLYGYTF
>TRBJ1-1|TRBV5-1|.|.
TGCGCCAGCAGCTTGTCCCCCTTAAGTGGCGCTTTCTTT
CASSLSPLSGAFF
>TRBJ2-7|TRBV5-1|.|TRBD2
TGCGCCAGCAGCTTGTGGACTAGCGGGGGGTCTACCTCCTACGAGCAGTACTTC
CASSLWTSGGSTSYEQYF
>TRBJ2-5|TRBV2|.|TRBD2
TGTGCCAGCAGTGTAGCTAGCGGAGATCAAGAGACCCAGTACTTC
CASSVASGDQETQYF
>TRBJ1-2|TRBV28|.|.
TGTACCAGCCGGGCTAGCGGCTACACCTTC
CTSRASGYTF
>TRBJ1-5|TRBV2|once|.
TGTGCCAGCAGTGTGGGGGCAGGACATCAGCCCCAGCATTTT
CASSVGAGHQPQHF
>TRBJ1-1|TRBV5-1|.|TRBD1
TGCGCCAGCAGCTTGACAGGGGGAGGCACTGAAGCTTTCTTT
CASSLTGGGTEAFF
>TRBJ2-5|TRBV5-4|.|TRBD1
TGTGCCAGCAGCTCTGCAGGGACAGGGGGCAGAGAGACCCAGTACTTC
CASSSAGTGGRETQYF
>TRBJ1-4|TRBV7-8|.|.
TGTGCCAGCAGGGAAAACAGTGAAAAACTGTTTTTT
CASRENSEKLFF
>TRBJ1-4|TRBV2|.|.
TGTGCCAGCAAGGAAGCAACTAATGAAAAACTGTTTTTT
CASKEATNEKLFF
>TRBJ1-2|TRBV6-5|.|TRBD1
TGTGCCAGCAGTCCAGGGGGATCGAACTATGGCTACACCTTC
CASSPGGSNYGYTF
>TRBJ1-2|TRBV7-9|.|TRBD1
TGTGCCAGCAGCTCGACAGGGAGCGATGGCTACACCTTC
CASSSTGSDGYTF
>TRBJ2-1|TRBV4-1|.|.
TGCGCCAGCAGCCAAGACCAGGGGCCCCGCTATGAGCAGTTCTTC
CASSQDQGPRYEQFF
>TRBJ1-1|TRBV6-7|.|TRBD1
TGTGCCAGCAGAACAGCGGGACAGGGGGATGAGGACACTGAAGCTTTCTTT
CASRTAGQGDEDTEAFF
>TRBJ1-2|TRBV2|.|.
TGTGCCAGCAATAAACTCACAGTCGTCCCCTATGGCTACACCTTC
CASNKLTVVPYGYTF
>TRBJ2-1|TRBV7-3|.|.
TGTGCCAGCAGCCCGTCAGGGAGCTACAATGAGCAGTTCTTC
CASSPSGSYNEQFF
>TRBJ2-6|TRBV5-8|once|.
TGTGCCAGCAGCGGCGGAACGGATGGGGCCAACGTCCTGACTTTC
CASSGGTDGANVLTF
>TRBJ2-5|TRBV5-4|once|.
TGTGCCAGCAGCCGGGTCGAAGAGACCCAGTACTTC
CASSRVEETQYF
>TRBJ1-5|TRBV6-5|once|.
TGTGCCAGCAGTTACCGGGCAGGGAATCGGCCCCAGCATTTT
CASSYRAGNRPQHF
>TRBJ2-5|TRBV5-1|.|.
TGCGCCAGCAGCTTGGCACAGCCACAAGAGACCCAGTACTTC
CASSLAQPQETQYF
>TRBJ2-7|TRBV7-9|few|.
TGTGCCAGCAGCTTCTCCGGAGAGCAGTACTTC
CASSFSGEQYF
>TRBJ1-3|TRBV9|.|.
TGTGCCAGCAGCCCCCAGACAGTGACAACTGGAAACACCATATATTTT
CASSPQTVTTGNTIYF
>TRBJ1-2|TRBV7-9|.|.
TGTGCCAGCAGCTTAGAAGGAGCGTGGGTTTATCATGGCTACACCTTC
CASSLEGAWVYHGYTF
>TRBJ1-6|TRBV6-5|.|.
TGTGCCAGTAGGAACCCGAGCTCCTATAATTCACCCCTCCACTTT
CASRNPSSYNSPLHF
>TRBJ2-1|TRBV5-1|.|.
TGCGCCAGCAGCTTGGGACCGGGCCGGAATGAGCAGTTCTTC
CASSLGPGRNEQFF
>TRBJ1-2|TRBV5-1|.|.
TGCGCCAGCAGCTTAATGGACAGCAACTATGGCTACACCTTC
CASSLMDSNYGYTF
>TRBJ2-7|TRBV27|.|.
TGTGCCAGCAGTTCTGCCTACGAGCAGTACTTC
CASSSAYEQYF
>TRBJ2-1|TRBV5-1|.|.
TGCGCCAGCAGCTTGGGGGAACCGGGGGAGCAGTTCTTC
CASSLGEPGEQFF
>TRBJ1-6|TRBV6-5|.|.
TGTGCCAGCAGTTACATGAATTTTTCACCCCTCCACTTT
CASSYMNFSPLHF